This TCR beta chain came from a study of response to subunit inactivated influenza vaccine. Study-level points and caveats: T cells newly recruited by each seasonal influenza vaccination are few, the authors suggested.

TCRdb called the RT-PCR reads again in MiXCR, with one record for every CDR3 protein. The table shows around 180,000 distinct CDR3 sequences, with approximately 9.2% occurring only once. This clonotype was seen at least ten times. Its specificity is unknown. This CDR3 is built from 12 residues. Trimming took 3 bases from V and 4 from J, leaving 6 bases between them. V and J are TRBV12-3 or TRBV12-4 and TRBJ1-2; no firm D call. The sequence was collected from a man aged 50-60 years who received an inactivated influenza vaccine. The source material was non-naive T cells sorted from PBMCs, sampled on the day of vaccination. This CDR3 is CASSFRIYGYTF. Here the CDR3 DNA reads TGTGCCAGCAGTTTTCGAATCTATGGCTACACCTTC.